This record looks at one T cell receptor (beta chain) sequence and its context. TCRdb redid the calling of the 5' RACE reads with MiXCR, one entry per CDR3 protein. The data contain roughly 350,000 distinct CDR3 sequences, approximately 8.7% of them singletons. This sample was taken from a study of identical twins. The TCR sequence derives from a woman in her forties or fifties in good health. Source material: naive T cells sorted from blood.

The CDR3, as DNA: TGTGCCAGCAGCCAACGATTGGGGACAGGGTTGTTCAATCAGCCCCAGCATTTT. Translation gives CASSQRLGTGLFNQPQHF. This chain uses TRBV3-1 with TRBJ1-5; 9 bases are shared with TRBD1. V dropped 2 bases and J dropped 3; count of bases not matched to a gene: 11. Germline V CDR1 and CDR2: LGHDT, YNNKEL (reference sequence). The CDR3 extends over 18 amino acids.